Given below is one TCR beta chain in context. What it binds is not known. Here immunoSEQ multiplex PCR was the method, and the copy in TCRdb shows in-frame clones only, minus some. The sample lists 70,000 to 95,000 clones; approximately 94% were seen once. Trimming shortened V by 3 bases and J by 5 bases, and 9 bases separated the two germline ends. Germline CDR1 reads MNHEY; CDR2 reads SMNVEV (reference sequence). The CDR3 is made up of 13 amino acids. This record belongs to a study of OX40 agonist ivuxolimab in advanced cancers. Study-wide results and limits: Clonal expansion among partial responders at 0.1-3.0 mg/kg ranked near the lowest.

The TCR was taken from an adult with an advanced solid tumor such as melanoma, head and neck, liver or kidney cancer. The chain has TRBV27 and TRBJ2-3; no clear D. The sequences come from CD4+ or CD8+ T cells sorted from blood, collected in a trial of the OX40 agonist ivuxolimab. The CDR3 DNA follows: TGTGCCAGCAGTTTCAACTGGGGAGATACGCAGTATTTT. Protein product: CASSFNWGDTQYF.